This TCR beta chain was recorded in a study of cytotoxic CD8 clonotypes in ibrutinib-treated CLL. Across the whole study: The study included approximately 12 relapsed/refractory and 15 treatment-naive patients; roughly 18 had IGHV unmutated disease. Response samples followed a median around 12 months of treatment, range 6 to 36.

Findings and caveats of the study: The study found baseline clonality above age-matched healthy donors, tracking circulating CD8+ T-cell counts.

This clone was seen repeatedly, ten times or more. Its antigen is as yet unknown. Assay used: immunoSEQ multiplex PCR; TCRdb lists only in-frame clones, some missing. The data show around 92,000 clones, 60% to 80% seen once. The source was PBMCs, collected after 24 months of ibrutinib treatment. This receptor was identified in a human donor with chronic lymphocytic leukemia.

The DNA of the CDR3 is TGTGCCAGCAGCTCTGGCCCCAACAGTGTCGAGCAGTACTTC. It encodes CASSSGPNSVEQYF. J is TRBJ2-7 and V is TRBV7-8; no firm D call. Per germline, CDR1 SGHVS and CDR2 FQNEAQ. V lost 4 bases and J 6 bases, leaving 16 bases between the germline ends. The CDR3 consists of 14 residues.